These 10 T cell receptor beta chains originate from one sample sequenced in a study of radiation and T cells in renal cell carcinoma. Treatment in this sample: treatment-naive control, cytoreductive nephrectomy. Sequencing used immunoSEQ multiplex PCR; TCRdb keeps in-frame clones, though not all of them. Of about 25,000 clones in the sample, roughly 64% were seen once. Sequencing was performed on tumor tissue, taken from a patient whose treatment was nephrectomy without radiotherapy. The receptors come from a man aged 35 to 55 with renal cell carcinoma.

The chain recombines TRBV12-5 with TRBJ2-7, with 10 bases aligning to TRBD1. The CDR3 spans 15 residues. V trimming: 5 bases; J trimming: 5 bases; junction bases outside the gene matches: 9. From germline, CDR1 is LGHNT and CDR2 FRNRAP. CDR3 sequence: CASGPKTGGSHEQYV. CDR3 nucleotides: TGTGCTAGTGGTCCAAAGACAGGGGGCTCGCACGAGCAGTACGTC.

The chain combines TRBV29-1 with TRBJ2-5, with a tentative D call TRBD2 (6 bases). The CDR3 runs 13 residues. The V and J ends lost 4 bases and 4 bases respectively, with 13 bases between them. Germline loops: CDR1 SQVTM, CDR2 ANQGSEA. CDR3 protein: CSVVGGLGETQYF. CDR3 nucleotide sequence: TGCAGCGTTGTCGGAGGGTTGGGAGAGACCCAGTACTTC.

The J gene is TRBJ2-3, the V gene TRBV5-5; D might be TRBD1 (5 bases). Germline CDR1 is SGHKS and CDR2 is YYEKEE (reference sequence). This CDR3 is 14 amino acids long. The V end lost 4 bases, the J end lost 7 bases, and 16 bases lay between the germline ends. CDR3 sequence reads: CASSPLQVMNTQYF. CDR3 nucleotide sequence: TGTGCCAGCAGCCCCCTACAGGTTATGAATACGCAGTATTTT.

CDR3 sequence (DNA): TGCAGCGTTGGATCAGGGATAAATCAGCCCCAGCATTTT. Encoded protein: CSVGSGINQPQHF. The chain links TRBV29-1 to TRBJ1-5, with D possibly being TRBD1 (5 bases). Between the trimmed V and J ends, which lost 4 bases and 4 bases, there was a span of 11 bases. This CDR3 is 13 amino acids long. Germline values: CDR1 SQVTM, CDR2 ANQGSEA.

The V and J genes are TRBV30 and TRBJ2-7, with 9 bases matching TRBD1. The trim removed 5 bases at V and 4 bases at J, leaving 9 bases unmatched. The CDR3 length is 14 residues. Germline CDR1 GTSNPN, CDR2 SVGIG (reference sequence). The DNA of the CDR3 is TGTGCCTGGCGGCATACAGGGGGCCGATACGAGCAGTACTTC. It specifies CAWRHTGGRYEQYF.

In this sample, this clone turned up once. The gene calls are TRBV11-2 and TRBJ2-7, with 10 bases that match TRBD1. Germline V lookup: CDR1 SGHAT, CDR2 FQNNGV. V shed 1 base, J shed 3 bases, and the junction held 3 bases outside the gene matches. The CDR3 sequence is 15 residues long. CDR3 coding DNA: TGTGCCAGCAGCTTAGGGGACAGGGGTGTCTACGAGCAGTACTTC. It yields the protein CASSLGDRGVYEQYF. Full variable domain (rest looked up from reference TRBV11-2 and TRBJ2-7): EAGVAQSPRYKIIEKRQSVAFWCNPISGHATLYWYQQILGQGPKLLIQFQNNGVVDDSQLPKDRFSAERLKGVDSTLKIQPAKLEDSAVYLCASSLGDRGVYEQYFGPGTRLTVT.

This chain connects TRBV9 to TRBJ2-1; the D is unclear. Germline values: CDR1 SGDLS, CDR2 YYNGEE. The CDR3 extends over 12 amino acids. Trimming stripped 3 bases from V and 6 bases from J, with 7 bases between. CDR3 nucleotide sequence: TGTGCCAGCAGCGCCGACACCAATGAGCAGTTCTTC. This encodes CASSADTNEQFF.

V is TRBV6-5 and J is TRBJ1-2; D is ambiguous. Germline assignment: CDR1 MNHEY and CDR2 SVGAGI. The CDR3 length is 14 residues. V was cut by 3 bases and J by 2 bases, with 10 bases left in between. The CDR3 loop is CASSYAAVNYGYTF. In DNA, the CDR3 is TGTGCCAGCAGTTATGCGGCAGTCAACTATGGCTACACCTTC.

The CDR3 loop is CASSEASRGRKNTIYF. DNA of the CDR3: TGTGCCAGCAGTGAAGCGTCCAGGGGGAGGAAAAACACCATATATTTT. The chain recombines TRBV6-1 with TRBJ1-3, with 7 bases that match TRBD1. Germline V gene sequence: CDR1 MNHNS, CDR2 SASEGT. CDR3 length: 16 amino acids. The trim removed 0 bases at V and 6 bases at J, leaving 8 bases unmatched.

The chain recombines TRBV19 with TRBJ1-1, with unresolved D. The CDR3 covers 13 residues. The V end lost 5 bases, the J end lost 1 base, and 8 bases lay between the germline ends. Germline V gene data show CDR1 as LNHDA and CDR2 as SQIVND (reference sequence). The CDR3 bases are TGTGCCAGTAGTCTAAACGGGAACACTGAAGCTTTCTTT. Encoded protein: CASSLNGNTEAFF.